A single sample is the source of the 10 T cell receptor beta chains below, sequenced in a study of CD8+ T cells in alopecia areata. RNA extraction and reverse transcription yielded cDNA as sequencing template. TCRdb's copy holds only in-frame clones and misses some; the assay was immunoSEQ multiplex PCR. The table has about 150,000 clones, around 62% seen once. The sample consisted of CD8+ T cells sorted from blood. Every receptor here comes from a human donor in good health.

In its sample, this clone was seen once. V is TRBV29-1 and J is TRBJ1-1; a possible D gene is TRBD1 (5 bases). The CDR3 contains 10 residues. CDR1 and CDR2 from the germline V gene are SQVTM and ANQGSEA. V was shortened by 6 bases and J by 10 bases, with 12 bases between the two germline ends. The CDR3 nucleotides are TGCAGCGTGGGGACCTCGCCAGCTTTCTTT. It yields the protein CSVGTSPAFF.

CDR3 in amino acids: CASSSRDNPYNEQFF. In DNA form, the CDR3 reads TGTGCCAGCAGCTCCCGGGACAACCCCTACAATGAGCAGTTCTTC. V and J are TRBV7-9 and TRBJ2-1, with D perhaps TRBD1 (6 bases). V was clipped by 4 bases and J by 2 bases, with 12 bases between them. Germline lookup yields CDR1 SEHNR and CDR2 FQNEAQ (reference sequence). This CDR3 has 15 amino acids.

The chain is built from TRBV5-6 and TRBJ2-1; D is uncertain. V gave up 0 bases and J gave up 0 bases, with 7 bases separating them. Germline lookup yields CDR1 SGHDT and CDR2 YYEEEE. CDR3 length equals 15 residues. The CDR3 coding sequence is TGTGCCAGCAGCTTGGATGATACCTCCTACAATGAGCAGTTCTTC. This codes for CASSLDDTSYNEQFF.

The V call is TRBV29-1, the J call TRBJ2-1; 9 bases are a match to TRBD1. V trimming: 8 bases; J trimming: 6 bases; junction bases outside the gene matches: 11. The CDR3 has 14 amino acids. CDR1 SQVTM and CDR2 ANQGSEA come from the germline V gene. CDR3 DNA sequence: TGCAGCACTCAACGGGACAGGGAGACCAATGAGCAGTTCTTC. Its protein is CSTQRDRETNEQFF.

The rearrangement uses TRBV27 and TRBJ2-1; 10 bases match TRBD2. The CDR3 covers 16 residues. CDR1 and CDR2 from the germline V gene are MNHEY and SMNVEV (reference sequence). The ends lost 3 bases at V and 4 bases at J; junction bases unmatched: 6. CDR3 sequence: CASSFWGLARYNEQFF. CDR3 nucleotides: TGTGCCAGCAGTTTCTGGGGACTAGCGCGATACAATGAGCAGTTCTTC.

The V call is TRBV7-9, the J call TRBJ1-2, with no clear D. V lost 3 bases and J 0 bases, leaving 11 bases between the germline ends. Germline CDR1 is SEHNR and CDR2 is FQNEAQ (reference sequence). The CDR3 runs to 15 residues. The DNA of the CDR3 is TGTGCCAGCAGCTTTTCCACAGCCGCTAACTATGGCTACACCTTC. It codes for CASSFSTAANYGYTF.

This clone came up a few times. This chain joins TRBV7-9 and TRBJ2-4; TRBD1 agrees at 8 bases. Germline V lookup: CDR1 SEHNR, CDR2 FQNEAQ (reference sequence). Trimming cost V 5 bases and J 4 bases; bases outside gene matches: 10. The CDR3 sequence is 16 residues long. The CDR3 here is CASSADRGDLKNIQYF. DNA for the CDR3: TGTGCCAGCAGCGCTGACAGGGGCGACCTTAAAAACATTCAGTACTTC.

This clone occurred a few times. The chain is built from TRBV29-1 and TRBJ2-7, with 11 bases lining up with TRBD2. The CDR3 is 17 residues long. V was pared by 4 bases and J by 2 bases, with 13 bases of the junction left unmatched. CDR1 is SQVTM and CDR2 is ANQGSEA in the germline V gene. The CDR3 region is CSVVLAGLAGGTYEQYF. CDR3 sequence (DNA): TGCAGCGTTGTATTGGCGGGGCTAGCGGGAGGAACCTACGAGCAGTACTTC.

The chain combines TRBV28 with TRBJ1-2, with 10 bases aligning to TRBD1. J lost 1 base, V lost 2 bases, and 7 bases had no gene match. Germline-derived CDR1 and CDR2 are MDHEN and SYDVKM. This CDR3 is 17 amino acids long. Here the CDR3 reads CASSLVGQGQVNYGYTF. The CDR3 DNA follows: TGTGCCAGCAGTTTAGTGGGACAGGGGCAGGTTAACTATGGCTACACCTTC.

This clone showed up just a few times. This chain joins TRBV25-1 and TRBJ2-1; a possible D gene is TRBD2 (6 bases). Trimming pared 4 bases from V and 6 bases from J, leaving 13 bases between. This CDR3 contains 14 residues. The V gene's germline CDR1 is MGHDK and CDR2 SYGVNS. The DNA of the CDR3 is TGTGCCAGCAGTGGCGGGCCAGCGGGCAATGAGCAGTTCTTC. Amino acids: CASSGGPAGNEQFF.